The 8 T cell receptor beta chains below all came from one sample that was sequenced in a study of blood T cells in healthy people across ages. Primers used in a second PCR of about 7 to 12 cycles were a sample-barcoded 5' primer and a J-beta primer mix. TCRdb used MiXCR to reprocess the 5' RACE reads, holding one entry per CDR3 protein. The repertoire consists of about 540,000 distinct CDR3 sequences, with 24% occurring once and the leading ten covering 8.7%. The sample was also linked to a second study, of T cells of mothers and their children.

Sequenced sample: blood. These receptors came from a boy younger than 18 in good health.

The V and J genes are TRBV12-5 and TRBJ2-1; possibly TRBD1 for D (6 bases). The CDR3 runs 12 residues. Germline V gene lookup returns CDR1 LGHNT and CDR2 FRNRAP. Deletions cut 7 bases from V and 10 bases from J, with 14 bases between. The CDR3 region has the DNA TGTGCTAGTGCCCTGGACAGCATGGAGCAGTTCTTC. Translating it yields CASALDSMEQFF.

This clonotype was recorded at least ten times. This CDR3 reads CASSLASGRETQYF. The CDR3 DNA reads TGTGCCAGCAGCTTAGCTAGCGGGAGAGAGACCCAGTACTTC. This rearrangement joins TRBV7-9 to TRBJ2-5, with 9 bases identical to TRBD2. The CDR3 runs 14 residues. From germline, CDR1 is SEHNR and CDR2 FQNEAQ (reference sequence). The ends lost 0 bases at V and 4 bases at J; junction bases unmatched: 0. The whole variable domain, remainder taken from reference TRBV7-9 and TRBJ2-5, is DTGVSQNPRHKITKRGQNVTFRCDPISEHNRLYWYRQTLGQGPEFLTYFQNEAQLEKSRLLSDRFSAERPKGSFSTLEIQRTEQGDSAMYLCASSLASGRETQYFGPGTRLLVL.

The sample holds a few counts of this clonotype. V usage is TRBV27 and J usage is TRBJ1-3; TRBD1 might be the D (6 bases). V was shortened by 1 base and J by 0 bases, with 10 bases between the two germline ends. Germline CDR1 and CDR2: MNHEY and SMNVEV (reference sequence). This CDR3 region has 16 residues. The CDR3 protein is CASSLLGGLSGNTIYF. The CDR3 DNA reads as TGTGCCAGCAGTTTATTGGGGGGCCTCTCTGGAAACACCATATATTTT.

This clonotype was recorded a few times. V and J are TRBV6-5 and TRBJ2-5, with 9 bases aligning to TRBD1. The DNA end lines up better with TRBJ2-7; the J call may be wrong. Germline CDR1 reads MNHEY; CDR2 reads SVGAGI. This CDR3 comprises 17 residues. CDR3: CASSYGVGDRERYEQYF. The DNA of the CDR3 is TGTGCCAGCAGTTACGGGGTGGGGGACAGGGAGCGGTACGAGCAGTACTTC.

The rearrangement uses TRBV29-1 and TRBJ2-5; TRBD1 matches at 7 bases. The last part of the DNA fits TRBJ2-1 better; the J call may be wrong. Germline V gene sequence: CDR1 SQVTM, CDR2 ANQGSEA. This CDR3 is 14 amino acids long. CDR3 nucleotide sequence: TGCAGCGTACTAGGGGGCGAGGTGGGCAATGAGCAGTTCTTC. This translates into CSVLGGEVGNEQFF.

This clonotype has more than one count but fewer than ten. At one end the junction does not follow the germline gene, possibly because of a read error. The J gene is TRBJ1-5, the V gene TRBV20-1; D ambiguous. The CDR3 has 14 residues. The germline CDR1 and CDR2 sequences are DFQATT and SNEGSKA (reference sequence). The CDR3 region is CSASGSGGNQPQHF. CDR3 coding DNA: TGCAGCGCTAGTGGCTCAGGAGGCAATCAGCCCCAGCATTTT.

This clonotype showed up just a few times. This chain uses TRBV29-1 with TRBJ2-5; 7 bases align to TRBD1. Germline V lookup: CDR1 SQVTM, CDR2 ANQGSEA. V lost 4 bases and J lost 3; bases outside the gene matches: 5. This CDR3 has 13 residues. CDR3 amino acids: CSVVKGAEETQYF. CDR3 bases: TGCAGCGTTGTAAAGGGGGCCGAAGAGACCCAGTACTTC.

Comments on this clonotype: In this CDR3 the conserved last residue, phenylalanine or tryptophan, is missing, so a read error is likely. The DNA for the CDR3 is TGTGCCAGCAGCCAAGACACAGGCCCACAGAACTATGACTACACCCTC. Translating it yields CASSQDTGPQNYDYTL. The chain is built from TRBV3-1 and TRBJ1-2; D is perhaps TRBD1 (5 bases). The CDR3 sequence is 16 residues long. The germline gives CDR1 LGHDT, CDR2 YNNKEL (reference sequence).